These 7 T cell receptor beta chains originate from one sample sequenced in a study of brain T cells in children with intractable seizures. Using immunoSEQ multiplex PCR, the repertoire was profiled, and TCRdb retains in-frame clones only, with some absent. The data contain tens of thousands of clones, around nine tenths of them seen just once; the ten biggest clones take up less than 30%. The starting material was peripheral blood, obtained at surgery. All receptors come from a girl between 2 and 10 years old with Rasmussen encephalitis and intractable seizures.

V gene TRBV6-4 combines with J gene TRBJ1-6, with D tentatively TRBD1 (5 bases). Germline CDR1 is MRHNA and CDR2 is SNTAGT. The CDR3 consists of 13 residues. Trimming shortened V by 3 bases and J by 7 bases, and 7 bases separated the two germline ends. Here the CDR3 reads CASSENRNSPLHF. The CDR3 DNA reads TGTGCCAGCAGTGAGAACAGGAATTCACCCCTCCACTTT.

The genes are TRBV4-1 and TRBJ2-3; 11 bases agree with TRBD2. This CDR3 has 15 amino acids. After removal of 5 bases from V and 4 bases from J, the junction contained 5 bases not matched to a gene. Germline CDR1 and CDR2: MGHRA and YSYEKL. The CDR3 DNA follows: TGCGCCAGCAGCTCGACTAGCGGGACTGCAGATACGCAGTATTTT. It translates to CASSSTSGTADTQYF.

The chain carries TRBV7-9 and TRBJ2-5, with 8 positions matching TRBD2. This CDR3 comprises 16 residues. Germline V gene sequence: CDR1 SEHNR, CDR2 FQNEAQ (reference sequence). Losses at the gene ends were 4 bases for V and 3 bases for J; bases not matched to a gene: 10. CDR3 loop: CASSYTGTRSKETQYF. CDR3 sequence (DNA): TGTGCCAGCAGCTATACCGGGACTAGAAGCAAAGAGACCCAGTACTTC.

V is TRBV7-3 and J is TRBJ2-2, with 12 bases matching TRBD2. J gave up 0 bases and V 3 bases, and 5 bases lay outside the gene matches. The V gene's germline CDR1 is SGHTA and CDR2 FQGTGA. The CDR3 runs to 18 residues. The CDR3 spells CASSFTSGGIANTGELFF. CDR3 coding DNA: TGTGCCAGCAGCTTTACTAGCGGGGGGATCGCGAACACCGGGGAGCTGTTTTTT.

This rearrangement joins TRBV24-1 to TRBJ2-1; 14 bases match TRBD2. This CDR3 contains 16 residues. Losses at the gene ends were 3 bases for V and 7 bases for J; bases not matched to a gene: 4. The V gene's germline CDR1 is KGHDR and CDR2 SFDVKD. This chain's CDR3 is CATSDPGTSGGNEQFF. CDR3 in DNA: TGTGCCACCAGTGATCCCGGGACTAGCGGGGGAAATGAGCAGTTCTTC.

The V gene is TRBV3-1 (or the pseudogene TRBV3-2), the J gene TRBJ1-1, with D hard to call. This CDR3 has 15 residues. Trimming stripped 4 bases from V and 0 bases from J, with 12 bases between. CDR1 and CDR2 from the germline V gene are LGHDT and YNNKEL (reference sequence). The CDR3 DNA sequence: TGTGCCAGCAGCCCCAGCCCGGCCGTGAACACTGAAGCTTTCTTT. It specifies CASSPSPAVNTEAFF.

V and J are TRBV7-3 and TRBJ1-1, with D possibly matching TRBD1 (6 bases). Deletions cut 3 bases from V and 0 bases from J, with 8 bases between. Looked up from germline, CDR1 is SGHTA and CDR2 is FQGTGA. This CDR3 spans 14 amino acids. The CDR3 sequence: CASSLTGLNTEAFF. CDR3 DNA sequence: TGTGCCAGCAGCTTGACAGGACTGAACACTGAAGCTTTCTTT.